What follows are 2 T cell receptor beta chains derived from one specimen sequenced in a study of blood T cell repertoires in COVID-19. Data came from immunoSEQ multiplex PCR; TCRdb stores just in-frame clones and leaves some out. This sample has approximately 50,000 clones; approximately 92% occur once, and the top ten carry around 6%. Material: peripheral blood. The receptors were gathered from a man aged 45 to 65 with active COVID-19.

The genes are TRBV6-2 or TRBV6-3 and TRBJ2-1; the match to TRBD1 covers 8 bases. Germline V lookup: CDR1 MNHEY, CDR2 SVGEGT. The CDR3 runs 15 residues. The V gene end was trimmed by 6 bases and the J gene end by 7 bases; junction bases not matched to a gene: 11. CDR3 nucleotide sequence: TGTGCCAGCAGCCGAGACAGGGGTGGTTGGAATGAGCAGTTCTTC. It specifies CASSRDRGGWNEQFF.

The chain combines TRBV2 with TRBJ1-5; D unclear. Deletions cut 1 base from V and 6 bases from J, with 10 bases between. The CDR3 sequence is 14 residues long. In germline, CDR1 is SNHLY, CDR2 FYNNEI. The CDR3 reads CASSEVSGFQPQHF. CDR3 nucleotides: TGTGCCAGCAGTGAAGTCTCGGGGTTTCAGCCCCAGCATTTT. The full variable domain, rest sourced from reference TRBV2 and TRBJ1-5, is EPEVTQTPSHQVTQMGQEVILRCVPISNHLYFYWYRQILGQKVEFLVSFYNNEISEKSEIFDDQFSVERPDGSNFTLKIRSTKLEDSAMYFCASSEVSGFQPQHFGDGTRLSIL.